Given below is one T cell receptor (beta chain) in context. Its antigen is not known. A much more abundant neighbour one base away suggests this may be a read error. This entry belongs to a study of blood T cells in healthy people across ages. Turning to the study itself: Per every two T cells, about one barcoded beta molecule was captured by template switching.

PCR was performed a second time for about 6 to 11 cycles using a sample-barcoded 5' primer and a J-beta primer mix. Each cDNA molecule received a tag from a template-switch adaptor that had 12 random nucleotides. TCRdb re-analysed the 5' RACE reads in MiXCR, keeping a single row per CDR3 protein. The data show about 640,000 distinct CDR3 sequences, roughly 58% seen once. Whole-study results and caveats: Strong correlation was found linking TCR beta diversity to naive T cell percentage.

The junction had 20 bases not matched to a gene; V was cut back by 5 bases and J by 5 bases. This CDR3 has 17 amino acids. In germline, CDR1 is DFQATT, CDR2 SNEGSKA (reference sequence). The TCR sequence derives from a man between 60 and 70 years old in good health. The source material was blood. The genes are TRBV20-1 and TRBJ1-1, with 7 bases identical to TRBD1. The CDR3: CSAPHVNRQGGFTEAFF. CDR3 bases: TGCAGTGCTCCTCACGTAAACCGACAGGGCGGATTTACTGAAGCTTTCTTT.